These 31 T cell receptor beta chains originate from one sample sequenced in a study of graft-versus-host responses after intestinal transplantation. These receptors' targets are unknown. This table comes from immunoSEQ multiplex PCR, and its TCRdb copy is limited to in-frame clones, with some not included. The sample lists approximately 100,000 clones; 80% to 95% were seen once. The source was unstimulated CD8+ T cells sorted from spleen or lymph node cells, collected before intestinal transplant. These receptors were taken from a human donor who received an intestinal transplant.

This chain uses TRBV7-9 with TRBJ2-1; D ambiguous. CDR1 and CDR2 from the germline V gene are SEHNR and FQNEAQ (reference sequence). CDR3 length: 13 residues. With 1 base removed from V and 3 bases from J, the gap between germline ends came to 4 bases. CDR3 sequence: CASSLGDYNEQFF. The CDR3 region has the DNA TGTGCCAGCAGCTTAGGGGACTACAATGAGCAGTTCTTC.

The V call is TRBV11-2, the J call TRBJ1-3; the D is unclear. Germline loops: CDR1 SGHAT, CDR2 FQNNGV. CDR3 length: 15 residues. The V and J ends lost 0 bases and 1 base respectively, with 7 bases between them. The CDR3 DNA reads TGTGCCAGCAGCTTAGATCTGACTTCTGGAAACACCATATATTTT. Its translation is CASSLDLTSGNTIYF.

The rearrangement links TRBV4-1 to TRBJ1-1; weak D call: TRBD1 (6 bases). The V end lost 4 bases, the J end lost 5 bases, and 17 bases lay between the germline ends. The CDR3 contains 15 residues. Germline V gene lookup returns CDR1 MGHRA and CDR2 YSYEKL. The CDR3 nucleotides are TGCGCCAGCAGCCCCCAAGGGGGAGGGGGGACTGAAGCTTTCTTT. Its translation: CASSPQGGGGTEAFF.

The J gene is TRBJ2-7, the V gene TRBV5-8; the D gene is possibly TRBD1 (6 bases). This CDR3 is 14 amino acids long. Germline V CDR1 and CDR2: SGHTS, YDEGEE. The V end was cut by 10 bases, the J end by 0 bases, with 17 bases between. In DNA, the CDR3 is TGTGCCGGAACGACCAGGGACATCTCCTACGAGCAGTACTTC. It encodes CAGTTRDISYEQYF.

The chain couples TRBV6-5 to TRBJ1-5; 11 positions agree with TRBD1. The CDR3 runs 14 residues. Trimming cost V 3 bases and J 6 bases; bases outside gene matches: 1. CDR1 is MNHEY and CDR2 is SVGAGI in the germline V gene. The CDR3 here is CASSYGTGGQPQHF. The CDR3 DNA reads as TGTGCCAGCAGTTATGGGACAGGGGGTCAGCCCCAGCATTTT.

This chain connects TRBV27 to TRBJ2-7, with 12 bases fitting TRBD2. The ends lost 7 bases at V and 1 base at J; junction bases unmatched: 8. The CDR3 covers 16 residues. The germline gives CDR1 MNHEY, CDR2 SMNVEV (reference sequence). CDR3 coding DNA: TGTGCCAGCACCCCAGACGGGACTAGCGGGTCCTACGAGCAGTACTTC. Encoded protein: CASTPDGTSGSYEQYF.

The chain recombines TRBV7-8 with TRBJ1-1; 7 nucleotides match TRBD1. CDR3 length equals 14 residues. Germline-derived CDR1 and CDR2 are SGHVS and FQNEAQ. The V and J ends lost 3 bases and 1 base, in that order; junction bases with no gene match: 2. The CDR3 loop reads CASSLYRGNTEAFF. CDR3 nucleotide sequence: TGTGCCAGCAGCTTGTACAGGGGGAACACTGAAGCTTTCTTT.

This chain uses TRBV2 with TRBJ1-5, with D maybe TRBD1 (6 bases). Per the germline V gene, CDR1 is SNHLY and CDR2 is FYNNEI. Trimming cost V 3 bases and J 3 bases, with 12 bases left between them. The CDR3 extends over 15 amino acids. This chain's CDR3 is CASSEFGTPNQPQHF. For the CDR3, the DNA is TGTGCCAGCAGTGAGTTTGGGACACCCAATCAGCCCCAGCATTTT.

This clone was observed once. The V call is TRBV19, the J call TRBJ1-5, with D hard to call. With 1 base removed from V and 4 bases from J, the gap between germline ends came to 5 bases. The germline V gene has CDR1 LNHDA and CDR2 SQIVND (reference sequence). The CDR3 extends over 13 amino acids. CDR3 in DNA: TGTGCCAGTAGTATAGCCGATAATCAGCCCCAGCATTTT. Its translation is CASSIADNQPQHF.

The V and J genes are TRBV4-1 and TRBJ2-3; D remains ambiguous. V shed 6 bases and J shed 4 bases, with 5 bases lying between them. The germline CDR1 and CDR2 sequences are MGHRA and YSYEKL. There are 11 residues in the CDR3. The DNA for the CDR3 is TGCGCCAGCAGTAATTCAGATACGCAGTATTTT. Translation: CASSNSDTQYF.

The chain recombines TRBV13 with TRBJ2-5; weak D call: TRBD2 (5 bases). Between the trimmed V and J ends, which lost 1 base and 7 bases, there was a span of 10 bases. Germline-derived CDR1 and CDR2 are PRHDT and FYEKMQ (reference sequence). The CDR3 length is 13 residues. The CDR3 DNA reads as TGTGCCAGCAGCTTAGTAGGTCTAGCGACCCAGTACTTC. Its translation is CASSLVGLATQYF.

V is TRBV7-9 and J is TRBJ1-6; 7 bases line up with TRBD1. CDR3 length: 17 residues. Germline assignment: CDR1 SEHNR and CDR2 FQNEAQ (reference sequence). The V segment lost 7 bases and the J segment 5 bases; nucleotides outside the gene matches: 14. The CDR3 reads CASKRAGTDLDNSPLHF. Here the CDR3 DNA reads TGTGCCAGCAAAAGGGCTGGGACAGACCTTGATAATTCACCCCTCCACTTT.

This sequence joins TRBV6-1 and TRBJ2-7; TRBD1 agrees at 10 bases. The ends lost 8 bases at V and 4 bases at J; junction bases unmatched: 5. The CDR3 has 13 residues. Germline CDR1 is MNHNS and CDR2 is SASEGT. The CDR3 nucleotides read TGTGCCAGCGGGGGGACAGGGGTATACGAGCAGTACTTC. The encoded protein is CASGGTGVYEQYF.

This rearrangement joins TRBV5-1 to TRBJ2-2; maybe TRBD1 (6 bases). Trimming took off 5 bases at V and 11 bases at J, with 13 bases between the two ends. The CDR3 is 12 residues long. Germline lookup yields CDR1 SGHRS and CDR2 YFSETQ. The CDR3 nucleotides read TGCGCCAGCAGTCCGGGGACACGAGAGCTGTTTTTT. It codes for CASSPGTRELFF.

The chain carries TRBV19 and TRBJ2-5, with TRBD2 matching 9 bases. The germline CDR1 and CDR2 sequences are LNHDA and SQIVND (reference sequence). The CDR3 extends over 16 amino acids. The trim removed 6 bases at V and 4 bases at J, leaving 12 bases unmatched. The CDR3 sequence is CASRTSGLAKRETQYF. Here the CDR3 DNA reads TGTGCCAGTAGAACGAGCGGACTAGCGAAACGAGAGACCCAGTACTTC.

The rearrangement links TRBV14 to TRBJ1-1; D is unresolved. This CDR3 spans 13 amino acids. The germline V gene encodes CDR1 SGHDN and CDR2 FVKESK. The V end was cut by 2 bases, the J end by 3 bases, with 7 bases between. The CDR3 loop is CASSQTGYTEAFF. In nucleotides, the CDR3 is TGTGCCAGCAGCCAAACGGGATACACTGAAGCTTTCTTT.

The genes are TRBV6-5 and TRBJ2-5; D not resolved. Germline CDR1 is MNHEY and CDR2 is SVGAGI. The CDR3 spans 14 residues. The V and J ends lost 2 bases and 5 bases respectively, with 12 bases between them. This chain's CDR3 is CASSYITPRETQYF. For the CDR3, the DNA is TGTGCCAGCAGTTACATCACACCTCGGGAGACCCAGTACTTC.

This clone was counted once. V gene TRBV7-6 combines with J gene TRBJ2-5; 15 nucleotides align to TRBD2. J gave up 5 bases and V 1 base, and 11 bases lay outside the gene matches. This CDR3 is 19 amino acids long. Germline V lookup: CDR1 SGHVS, CDR2 FNYEAQ. CDR3 coding DNA: TGTGCCAGCAGCTTAGACCGGCCCCGGACTAGCGGGGGGGCCGAGACCCAGTACTTC. It codes for CASSLDRPRTSGGAETQYF.

The rearrangement joins TRBV7-9 to TRBJ2-5; D is unresolved. The CDR3 extends over 14 amino acids. Deletions cut 5 bases from V and 3 bases from J, with 13 bases between. The V gene's germline CDR1 is SEHNR and CDR2 FQNEAQ (reference sequence). The CDR3 spells CASSPRASEETQYF. The CDR3 bases are TGTGCCAGCAGCCCCCGGGCCAGTGAAGAGACCCAGTACTTC.

J is TRBJ1-4 and V is TRBV2; weak D call: TRBD1 (6 bases). Trimming removed 0 bases at V and 6 bases at J, with 11 bases between. The germline V gene has CDR1 SNHLY and CDR2 FYNNEI. CDR3 size: 15 residues. The CDR3 loop reads CASSEAGALDEKLFF. The CDR3 DNA reads as TGTGCCAGCAGTGAAGCGGGGGCATTGGATGAAAAACTGTTTTTT.

The chain is built from TRBV11-2 and TRBJ2-7; TRBD1 aligns across 7 bases. J gave up 2 bases and V 3 bases, and 1 base lay outside the gene matches. CDR3 length: 13 residues. The germline V gene has CDR1 SGHAT and CDR2 FQNNGV. The CDR3 bases are TGTGCCAGCAGCTTGGGGACAGCCTACGAGCAGTACTTC. Protein: CASSLGTAYEQYF.

This chain uses TRBV27 with TRBJ2-3, with D possibly TRBD2 on 6 matching bases. V lost 3 bases, J lost 4 bases, and 8 bases lay in between. Germline CDR1 and CDR2: MNHEY and SMNVEV (reference sequence). This CDR3 is 13 amino acids long. The DNA for the CDR3 is TGTGCCAGCAGTTTTGGGGGGTCAGATACGCAGTATTTT. This encodes CASSFGGSDTQYF.

The chain is built from TRBV15 and TRBJ1-1; a possible D gene is TRBD1 (6 bases). The CDR3 extends over 17 amino acids. The V gene's germline CDR1 is LNHNV and CDR2 YYDKDF (reference sequence). V was pared by 1 base and J by 1 base, with 16 bases between. CDR3 protein: CATSRGTAGLKNTEAFF. Written as DNA, the CDR3 is TGTGCCACCAGCAGAGGGACAGCTGGCCTAAAGAACACTGAAGCTTTCTTT.

The chain recombines TRBV9 with TRBJ1-2, with 8 bases lining up with TRBD1. Germline lookup yields CDR1 SGDLS and CDR2 YYNGEE. V was pared by 3 bases and J by 4 bases, with 8 bases of the junction left unmatched. This CDR3 region has 15 residues. The CDR3 reads CASSGYRGSSYGYTF. DNA for the CDR3: TGTGCCAGCAGCGGGTACAGGGGGAGCAGCTATGGCTACACCTTC.

The chain couples TRBV14 to TRBJ2-7; possibly TRBD1 for D (6 bases). Germline CDR1 and CDR2: SGHDN and FVKESK. This CDR3 spans 15 amino acids. V lost 4 bases, J lost 0 bases, and 13 bases lay in between. Written as DNA, the CDR3 is TGTGCCAGCAGCCCCCGCGAAGGGGGCTCCTACGAGCAGTACTTC. Translation gives CASSPREGGSYEQYF.

This sequence joins TRBV11-2 and TRBJ2-1; 9 bases are a match to TRBD1. V shed 5 bases and J 0 bases; nucleotides not matched to a gene: 5. The germline gives CDR1 SGHAT, CDR2 FQNNGV. The CDR3 has 16 residues. The CDR3 spells CASSRRQGVSYNEQFF. In nucleotides, the CDR3 is TGTGCCAGCAGCCGCCGACAGGGGGTCTCCTACAATGAGCAGTTCTTC.

CDR3 sequence (DNA): TGTGCCAGTAGAAAGCGGGGGGACATCTCCTACGAGCAGTACTTC. Encoded protein: CASRKRGDISYEQYF. V is TRBV19 and J is TRBJ2-7, with 9 bases aligning to TRBD2. Germline CDR1 reads LNHDA; CDR2 reads SQIVND (reference sequence). Unmatched junction bases numbered 6, after V lost 6 bases and J lost 0 bases. CDR3 length: 15 residues.

The gene calls are TRBV11-2 and TRBJ2-7; weak D call: TRBD2 (7 bases). From germline, CDR1 is SGHAT and CDR2 FQNNGV. This CDR3 region has 15 residues. Trimming stripped 1 base from V and 1 base from J, with 11 bases between. CDR3 DNA: TGTGCCAGCAGCTTAGTAGGGGGGGGGTCCTACGAGCAGTACTTC. Translating it yields CASSLVGGGSYEQYF.

The V gene is TRBV7-8, the J gene TRBJ2-1, with 11 bases matching TRBD2. Germline CDR1 is SGHVS and CDR2 is FQNEAQ. The CDR3 covers 15 residues. The J segment lost 6 bases and the V segment lost 1 base, leaving 2 bases of the junction unmatched. CDR3 residues: CASSLGSGGANEQFF. In DNA, the CDR3 is TGTGCCAGCAGCTTAGGTAGCGGGGGGGCCAATGAGCAGTTCTTC.

The CDR3 reads CASSLDRPDTPQHF. In nucleotides, the CDR3 is TGTGCCAGCAGCTTGGACAGGCCCGACACGCCCCAGCATTTT. The rearrangement joins TRBV7-9 to TRBJ1-5, with 7 bases identical to TRBD1. CDR1 is SEHNR and CDR2 is FQNEAQ in the germline V gene (reference sequence). CDR3 length equals 14 residues. The V gene end was trimmed by 3 bases and the J gene end by 9 bases; junction bases not matched to a gene: 8.

The chain uses TRBV18 and TRBJ2-2, with D perhaps given as TRBD1 or TRBD2 (6 bases each). The CDR3 length is 14 residues. Germline CDR1 KGHSH, CDR2 LQKENI. V was clipped by 0 bases and J by 6 bases, with 8 bases between them. CDR3 sequence (DNA): TGTGCCAGCTCACCACCGGGGGGCCCCGGGGAGCTGTTTTTT. Translated, it gives CASSPPGGPGELFF.